This T cell receptor beta chain was sequenced during a study of regulatory T cells in long-lasting Graves disease (dated by TCRdb to the early 2020s). Study-level background: To count as having persistent Graves' disease, a patient had to have received antithyroid drug treatment for over 5 years with TSH receptor autoantibodies remaining persistently positive. The study was registered as a clinical trial and conducted in China. A total of around 33 samples underwent TCR sequencing, from about 13 patients with persistent Graves' disease and 20 or so patients with newly diagnosed Graves' disease. Persistent Graves' disease patients in the clinical cohort had taken antithyroid drugs for 9.5 to 13 years on average. Persistent Graves' disease patients were compared with newly diagnosed Graves' disease patients by peripheral blood TCR sequencing and RNA sequencing.

Library preparation was by multiplex PCR. The instrument was an Illumina HiSeq 4000. TCR beta libraries were built with iRepertoire HTBI primers and Arm-PCR amplification of CDR3 regions. PCR products were gel purified before sequencing. Per the source publication's procedure: A total of 62 TRBV and some 13 TRBJ segments were identified across samples and were used for gene usage analysis of CDR3 amino acid clonotypes. COPE and FqMerger were used to merge the filtered high-quality paired reads into contigs. BLAST was used to align contigs to IMGT TRBV, TRBD and TRBJ reference genes, and CDR3 was defined according to IMGT. Any clonotype with a frequency above 0.1% was counted as a highly expanded clone. Shannon entropy was used to measure repertoire diversity, and the Gini coefficient was used to measure V-J evenness. A clonotype found in more than one individual was treated as public. TCRdb reprocessed the public reads (quality trimming at Q25 with fastp, clone calling with MiXCR) and kept in-frame beta chains. Each entry is one CDR3 protein sequence, shown with its most common DNA and genes. It is TCRdb's table, rather than the study itself, that gives the V and J calls and clone size. Counted in this sample were 400,000 to 450,000 distinct CDR3 sequences; about 25% of them appeared once. About 26% of the sample goes to the ten largest clones.

According to the study, the label for this sample's time point signals: persistent/refractory GD, antithyroid drugs over 5 years with positive TRAb. For both TCR sequencing and RNA sequencing, RNA was extracted from PBMCs in TRIzol. Graves' disease was diagnosed according to American Thyroid Association guidelines. Patients for the study were recruited at an endocrinology department in Xi'an, China. Each patient gave 7.5 to 10 milliliters of peripheral blood, collected in an EDTA anticoagulant tube. Ficoll Paque Plus density gradient separation was used to isolate PBMCs, and no further T cell sorting was done. An Agilent 2100 Bioanalyzer and agarose gel were used to assess RNA quality, and a NanoDrop 2000 was used to measure RNA concentration. Taken from the germline V gene, the CDR1 and CDR2 loops are SGDLS and YYNGEE. Relative to germline, V is 1 base shorter and J is 0 bases shorter, with 11 bases between their ends. Reading from cysteine to phenylalanine, the CDR3 counts 15 amino acids. CDR3 DNA only is kept here, 45 bases in frame from base 1.

This clonotype has a handful of counts. The specificity of this receptor is unknown. No clone much larger than this one lies a single base away; base qualities are absent. Study-wide findings and limitations: TRBV28, TRBJ1-2 and TRBJ2-5 were preferentially used in persistent disease, while TRBV20-1 and TRBJ2-1 were favored in newly diagnosed disease. Compared with newly diagnosed patients, patients with persistent Graves' disease had lower TCR Shannon entropy and fewer highly expanded clones, which suggests clonal expansion. Only the TCR beta chain was sequenced and analyzed. Only peripheral blood was studied, because thyroid tissue, the primary lesion, was inaccessible. More public clonotypes were shared among persistent patients (about 2,800) than among newly diagnosed patients (roughly 1,000). The small sample size was acknowledged by the authors as a limitation that may reduce accuracy.

The source material was peripheral blood mononuclear cells (PBMCs), sampled when the disease was refractory, from a patient treated with antithyroid drugs. The source is a female donor with Graves disease. The chain couples TRBV9 to TRBJ2-7; too little of a D gene remains to name it. CDR3 region: CASSVNSASSYEQYF. The nucleotide sequence reads as follows: TGTGCCAGCAGCGTAAACAGCGCGAGCTCCTACGAGCAGTACTTC.